This T cell receptor (beta chain) was identified during a study of blood T cell repertoires in COVID-19. The assay was immunoSEQ multiplex PCR, and TCRdb's table has in-frame clones only and misses some. The profile shows about 330,000 clones, approximately 84% of them singletons. The germline gives CDR1 MGHRA, CDR2 YSYEKL. The V end lost 0 bases, the J end lost 4 bases, and 15 bases lay between the germline ends. CDR3 length: 17 amino acids. The chain carries TRBV4-1 and TRBJ2-2; maybe TRBD2 (5 bases). The sequencing input was PBMCs or T cells enriched from blood (not recorded which). This clonotype originated in a woman aged 25 to 39 who had recovered from COVID-19. CDR3 residues: CASSQDGLAVFTGELFF. DNA of the CDR3: TGCGCCAGCAGCCAAGATGGGCTAGCAGTTTTCACCGGGGAGCTGTTTTTT.